Here is one T cell receptor (beta chain) with its context. The sample is drawn from a study of control samples from healthy donors and cancer patients. The CDR3 is 16 amino acids. CDR1 and CDR2 (germline): KGHDR, SFDVKD. Unmatched junction bases numbered 2, after V lost 2 bases and J lost 2 bases. Some clones are missing from TCRdb's copy, which holds only in-frame ones; the method was immunoSEQ multiplex PCR. Of about 70,000 clones in the sample, 94% were seen once. Material: blood. This chain uses TRBV24-1 with TRBJ2-3; 11 bases match TRBD2. This receptor was taken from a woman in her thirties in good health. CDR3 nucleotide sequence: TGTGCCACCAGTGATTCTAGCGGGGGGATCACAGATACGCAGTATTTT. It translates to CATSDSSGGITDTQYF.